This T cell receptor beta chain was found in a study of blood T cells in healthy people across ages. The study's findings and limits: In these data, TCR beta diversity tracked strongly with naive T cell percentage. Long-lived donors carried more naive CD4+ cells and greater diversity than aged donors.

Trimming at V came to 5 bases and at J to 15 bases, leaving 12 bases not matched to a gene. This CDR3 has 13 residues. The germline V gene encodes CDR1 MNHEY and CDR2 SVGEGT. Each sample used at least 6 million PBMCs. It was with a sample-barcoded 5' primer and a J-beta primer mix that a second PCR of roughly 7 to 12 cycles was run. MiXCR was run by TCRdb on the 5' RACE reads, yielding one entry per CDR3 protein. The sample consists of about 1.1 million distinct CDR3 sequences, under 40% of them appearing once. On this clonotype: Its antigen is not known.

This sequence joins TRBV6-2 or TRBV6-3 and TRBJ2-1, with TRBD1 matching 8 bases. This TCR was recovered from a young man in good health. Material: blood. The CDR3 loop reads CASSRSDRGGWFF. The CDR3 region has the DNA TGTGCCAGCAGTCGATCTGACAGGGGTGGGTGGTTCTTC.